The rows below give T cell receptor beta chains drawn from one sample of a study of blood T cell repertoires in COVID-19. Data came from immunoSEQ multiplex PCR; TCRdb stores just in-frame clones and leaves some out. Found here are around 200,000 clones, roughly 90% of them singletons; the top ten hold 1.5% to 2%. Sample: peripheral blood. The receptors were sampled from a man younger than 35 with active or convalescent COVID-19. Both conserved end residues are part of each CDR3. A D gene is named only where the DNA matches it firmly. Expanded clones get a size class; other rows say once, few or many, or leave the size out.

clone_size j_call v_call d_call cdr3_aa cdr3_nt
- TRBJ2-3 TRBV2 TRBD2 CASSTGTSGARQYF TGTGCCAGCAGTACCGGGACTAGCGGGGCCCGCCAGTATTTT
- TRBJ1-5 TRBV5-1 TRBD1 CASSLAGRGDQPQHF TGCGCCAGCAGCTTGGCCGGCAGGGGGGACCAGCCCCAGCATTTT
once TRBJ2-3 TRBV5-1 TRBD1 CASSFDRVTDTQYF TGCGCCAGCAGCTTTGACAGGGTGACAGATACGCAGTATTTT
- TRBJ2-7 TRBV9 TRBD2 CASSVGLAGVEEQYF TGTGCCAGCAGCGTAGGCCTAGCGGGAGTGGAAGAGCAGTACTTC
once TRBJ1-4 TRBV19 TRBD1 CASSTGTGAKTEKLFF TGTGCCAGTAGTACTGGGACAGGGGCTAAGACGGAAAAACTGTTTTTT
- TRBJ1-3 TRBV4-1 - CASSQVVTSGNTIYF TGCGCCAGCAGCCAAGTCGTGACATCTGGAAACACCATATATTTT
- TRBJ1-3 TRBV6-7 - CASSYSETRLITKAGNTIYF TGTGCCAGCAGTTACTCCGAGACCCGACTCATCACAAAGGCTGGAAACACCATATATTTT
- TRBJ1-1 TRBV5-5 - CASSLEGSRGTEAFF TGTGCCAGCAGCTTGGAAGGATCCCGGGGGACTGAAGCTTTCTTT
- TRBJ2-3 TRBV5-4 TRBD2 CASSITRKTSGSTDTQYF TGTGCCAGCAGCATAACTCGGAAAACTAGCGGGAGTACAGATACGCAGTATTTT
- TRBJ2-1 TRBV19 - CASSIALFNEQFF TGTGCCAGTAGTATCGCTCTATTCAATGAGCAGTTCTTC
- TRBJ1-1 TRBV19 - CASSAPGSGTENTEAFF TGTGCCAGTAGTGCACCAGGGTCCGGTACGGAGAACACTGAAGCTTTCTTT
- TRBJ1-1 TRBV19 - CASSAVASVEAFF TGTGCCAGTAGCGCAGTAGCTTCCGTTGAAGCTTTCTTT
- TRBJ2-1 TRBV6-1 TRBD2 CASSEAGLAVWDEQFF TGTGCCAGCAGTGAAGCGGGACTAGCGGTGTGGGATGAGCAGTTCTTC
- TRBJ2-3 TRBV6-5 - CASTVLRTDTQYF TGTGCCAGCACAGTACTACGGACAGATACGCAGTATTTT
- TRBJ1-1 TRBV15 TRBD1 CATSYGTGGLNAEAFF TGTGCCACCAGCTACGGGACAGGGGGCTTGAACGCTGAAGCTTTCTTT
once TRBJ2-6 TRBV7-8 TRBD1 CASSLAWRQGGPDGANVLTF TGTGCCAGCAGCTTAGCGTGGCGACAGGGGGGTCCGGACGGGGCCAACGTCCTGACTTTC
- TRBJ1-6 TRBV9 TRBD1 CASSLEGQGNSPLHF TGTGCCAGCAGCTTAGAAGGACAGGGGAATTCACCCCTCCACTTT
- TRBJ2-3 TRBV5-1 - CASSSQGPDTQYF TGCGCCAGCAGCTCGCAGGGTCCAGATACGCAGTATTTT
- TRBJ1-3 TRBV27 - CASSLYLATGNTIYF TGTGCCAGCAGTTTATATCTAGCCACTGGAAACACCATATATTTT
- TRBJ2-7 TRBV21-1 - CASSKWAFREQYF TGTGCCAGCAGCAAATGGGCATTCCGCGAGCAGTACTTC
- TRBJ1-5 TRBV19 TRBD1 CASSRYGQGPRDSNQPQHF TGTGCCAGTAGTCGATATGGACAGGGGCCGAGAGATAGCAATCAGCCCCAGCATTTT
- TRBJ1-1 TRBV6-5 - CASSYSPRTEAFF TGTGCCAGCAGTTACTCGCCGCGAACGGAAGCTTTCTTT
- TRBJ2-7 TRBV4-1 - CASSLYQGSEQYF TGCGCCAGCAGCCTGTATCAGGGGTCGGAGCAGTACTTC
- TRBJ2-7 TRBV11-2 - CASSLGVVNEQYF TGTGCCAGCAGCTTAGGAGTGGTTAACGAGCAGTACTTC
few TRBJ1-6 TRBV6-5 TRBD1 CASSYSTDRGGSPLHF TGTGCCAGCAGTTACTCGACGGACAGGGGTGGTTCACCCCTCCACTTT
- TRBJ2-7 TRBV2 TRBD2 CASSPTSGYEQYF TGTGCCAGCAGCCCGACTAGCGGATACGAGCAGTACTTC
- TRBJ2-2 TRBV29-1 TRBD1 CSVVRQGATGELFF TGCAGCGTTGTTCGACAGGGGGCCACCGGGGAGCTGTTTTTT
- TRBJ1-1 TRBV2 - CASSEQGSTEAFF TGTGCCAGCAGTGAACAGGGCTCTACTGAAGCTTTCTTT
- TRBJ1-2 TRBV10-3 - CATSLNYGYTF TGTGCCACTAGTCTTAACTATGGCTACACCTTC
- TRBJ1-2 TRBV5-4 TRBD1 CASSLRQGADGYTF TGTGCCAGCAGCTTGAGACAGGGCGCGGATGGCTACACCTTC
- TRBJ2-3 TRBV6-5 - CASNPLTSTDTQYF TGTGCCAGCAACCCCCTCACTAGCACAGATACGCAGTATTTT
- TRBJ1-2 TRBV28 TRBD1 CASSRPGQGVSYGYTF TGTGCCAGCAGTCGGCCCGGACAGGGGGTTTCCTATGGCTACACCTTC
- TRBJ2-7 TRBV30 TRBD1 CAWSVPGTGGYEQYF TGTGCCTGGAGTGTACCGGGGACAGGAGGCTACGAGCAGTACTTC
- TRBJ2-5 TRBV29-1 - CSVSGQTSQETQYF TGCAGCGTTTCGGGACAAACCTCCCAAGAGACCCAGTACTTC
- TRBJ1-2 TRBV15 - CATSRDRSYGYTF TGTGCCACCAGCAGAGATCGCAGCTATGGCTACACCTTC
- TRBJ2-7 TRBV19 - CASSENRVAYEQYF TGTGCCAGTAGTGAAAACAGGGTAGCCTACGAGCAGTACTTC
- TRBJ1-3 TRBV2 - CASSDSGKDSGNTIYF TGTGCCAGCAGTGACTCGGGGAAGGACTCTGGAAACACCATATATTTT
once TRBJ2-2 TRBV5-5 - CASSANPGMRGELFF TGTGCCAGCAGCGCCAACCCGGGGATGCGGGGGGAGCTGTTTTTT
- TRBJ1-5 TRBV7-3 - CASSSGIDQPQHF TGTGCCAGCAGCTCGGGGATCGATCAGCCCCAGCATTTT
- TRBJ2-3 TRBV4-2 - CASSQVSPGDTDTQYF TGTGCCAGCAGCCAAGTCTCCCCCGGGGACACAGATACGCAGTATTTT
- TRBJ2-1 TRBV3-1/TRBV3-2 - CASSQGRGRSIEQFF TGTGCCAGCAGCCAAGGGAGGGGCCGATCGATTGAGCAGTTCTTC
- TRBJ2-1 TRBV12-3/TRBV12-4 - CASSHQVQFF TGTGCCAGCAGCCATCAGGTGCAGTTCTTC
- TRBJ2-1 TRBV19 TRBD2 CASTSTIAGGPEQFF TGTGCCAGTACATCCACTATAGCGGGAGGCCCAGAGCAGTTCTTC
- TRBJ2-7 TRBV12-3/TRBV12-4 - CASSFGSPGQYF TGTGCCAGCAGTTTCGGTAGTCCGGGGCAGTACTTC
- TRBJ2-7 TRBV7-9 - CASSPARGTYEQYF TGTGCCAGCAGCCCTGCTAGGGGTACCTACGAGCAGTACTTC